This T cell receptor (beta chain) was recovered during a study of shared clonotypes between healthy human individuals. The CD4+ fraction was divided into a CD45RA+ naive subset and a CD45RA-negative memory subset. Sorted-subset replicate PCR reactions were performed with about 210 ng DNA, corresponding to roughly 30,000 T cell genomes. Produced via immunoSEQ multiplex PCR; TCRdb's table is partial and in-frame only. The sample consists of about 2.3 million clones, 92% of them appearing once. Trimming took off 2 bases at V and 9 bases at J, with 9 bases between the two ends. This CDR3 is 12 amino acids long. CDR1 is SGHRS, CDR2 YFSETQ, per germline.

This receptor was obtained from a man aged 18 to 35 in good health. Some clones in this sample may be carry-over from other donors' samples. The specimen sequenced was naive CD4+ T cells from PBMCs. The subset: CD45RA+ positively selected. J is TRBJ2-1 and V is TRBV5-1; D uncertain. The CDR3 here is CASSFEVSEQFF. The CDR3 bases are TGCGCCAGCAGCTTTGAAGTCAGTGAGCAGTTCTTC.